The 24 T cell receptor beta chains reported below all come from one sample, sequenced in a study of CD4 T cells in relation to SARS-CoV-2 and coronaviruses. Unexposed donor CD4+ T cells date from about 2010-2018, before the COVID-19 pandemic. The cells were cultured for around ten days before CD4+ T cells were isolated. The method was immunoSEQ multiplex PCR; TCRdb's version includes in-frame clones alone and lacks a portion of them. This sample has about 17,000 clones, with 70% to 80% found just once. Their cognate antigens are unknown. Sequencing was done on a sample of CD4+ T cells from PBMCs, cultured in vitro. The receptor source for this set is a human donor in good health.

The V and J genes are TRBV6-1 and TRBJ2-5; no clear D gene. The V end lost 4 bases, the J end lost 5 bases, and 26 bases lay between the germline ends. CDR1 and CDR2 from the germline V gene are MNHNS and SASEGT. The CDR3 is 18 residues long. CDR3 residues: CASSARPVFESIRETQYF. CDR3 DNA sequence: TGTGCCAGCAGTGCTAGACCAGTCTTCGAGTCGATTCGTGAGACCCAGTACTTC.

The genes are TRBV4-2 and TRBJ2-5, with D possibly TRBD2 on 6 matching bases. This CDR3 is 16 amino acids long. From germline, CDR1 is LGHNA and CDR2 YNFKEQ. Trimming left V 8 bases short and J 2 bases short, with 21 bases between. The CDR3 spells CASRRGGGVRQETQYF. The CDR3, as DNA: TGTGCCAGCCGCCGGGGAGGAGGGGTAAGGCAAGAGACCCAGTACTTC.

This chain joins TRBV7-8 and TRBJ2-1, with D tentatively TRBD1 (6 bases). V was pared by 5 bases and J by 10 bases, with 12 bases between. Per germline, CDR1 SGHVS and CDR2 FQNEAQ. This CDR3 has 12 residues. This CDR3 is CASSPYDREQFF. The CDR3 nucleotides read TGTGCCAGCAGCCCTTACGACAGGGAGCAGTTCTTC.

This clone was counted a single time. In DNA, the CDR3 is TGCGCCAGCAATGACAGGGTCACAGATACGCAGTATTTT. Protein: CASNDRVTDTQYF. The V and J genes are TRBV10-1 and TRBJ2-3, with 7 nucleotides matching TRBD1. Per the germline V gene, CDR1 is WNHNN and CDR2 is SYGVQD (reference sequence). The CDR3 has 13 residues. V lost 7 bases, J lost 2 bases, and 3 bases stayed unmatched.

This clone was counted between two and nine times. The chain's CDR3 is CASSLEGLAIYEQYF. CDR3 nucleotide sequence: TGCGCCAGCAGCTTGGAGGGACTAGCGATCTACGAGCAGTACTTC. This chain links TRBV5-1 with TRBJ2-7; TRBD2 matches 10 bases. The V segment lost 0 bases and the J segment 3 bases; nucleotides outside the gene matches: 3. CDR1 and CDR2 (germline): SGHRS, YFSETQ. The CDR3 spans 15 residues.

The rearrangement joins TRBV29-1 to TRBJ2-1, with 11 bases aligning to TRBD2. V lost 8 bases and J lost 7; bases outside the gene matches: 7. In germline, CDR1 is SQVTM, CDR2 ANQGSEA. This CDR3 is 13 amino acids long. This CDR3 reads CSFSGGARNEQFF. The CDR3 nucleotides are TGCAGCTTTAGCGGGGGGGCCCGGAATGAGCAGTTCTTC.

J is TRBJ2-1 and V is TRBV19; maybe TRBD2 (5 bases). The CDR3 covers 15 residues. Germline-derived CDR1 and CDR2 are LNHDA and SQIVND (reference sequence). Trimming took off 7 bases at V and 0 bases at J, with 13 bases between the two ends. The CDR3: CASTMGVSSYNEQFF. The CDR3 bases are TGTGCCAGTACCATGGGAGTTTCCTCCTACAATGAGCAGTTCTTC. Full variable domain (remainder filled in from reference TRBV19 and TRBJ2-1): DGGITQSPKYLFRKEGQNVTLSCEQNLNHDAMYWYRQDPGQGLRLIYYSQIVNDFQKGDIAEGYSVSREKKESFPLTVTSAQKNPTAFYLCASTMGVSSYNEQFFGPGTRLTVL.

This clone was observed a single time. At one boundary the junction diverges from the germline segment, which might be a read error. The V and J genes are TRBV2 and TRBJ1-2; D ambiguous. This CDR3 is built from 11 residues. Germline V gene lookup returns CDR1 SNHLY and CDR2 FYNNEI. The CDR3 loop is CASSEIRSTQF. The CDR3 bases are TGTGCCAGCAGTGAAATTCGGTCTACTCAATTC. The full variable domain, in which reference TRBV2 and TRBJ1-2 provide the parts outside the CDR3, is EPEVTQTPSHQVTQMGQEVILRCVPISNHLYFYWYRQILGQKVEFLVSFYNNEISEKSEIFDDQFSVERPDGSNFTLKIRSTKLEDSAMYFCASSEIRSTQFGSGTRLTVV.

This clone has just one count. The chain employs TRBV27 and TRBJ1-2; 7 nucleotides agree with TRBD1. J lost 4 bases, V lost 2 bases, and 4 bases had no gene match. The CDR3 covers 14 residues. The germline CDR1 and CDR2 sequences are MNHEY and SMNVEV (reference sequence). The CDR3 coding sequence is TGTGCCAGCAGTTTAAGGGGGCGCGGCTATGGCTACACCTTC. Translation gives CASSLRGRGYGYTF.

The chain links TRBV7-9 to TRBJ1-2, with a tentative D call TRBD1 (6 bases). CDR3 length equals 15 residues. Looked up from germline, CDR1 is SEHNR and CDR2 is FQNEAQ (reference sequence). Trimming took off 3 bases at V and 6 bases at J, with 17 bases between the two ends. The CDR3 is CASSFQGNRLNGYTF. For the CDR3, the DNA is TGTGCCAGCAGCTTTCAGGGGAATCGACTGAATGGCTACACCTTC.

This clone has only a few counts. V usage is TRBV5-8 and J usage is TRBJ1-1, with D hard to call. The CDR3 totals 14 residues. Germline CDR1 and CDR2: SGHTS and YDEGEE. V shed 0 bases and J shed 4 bases, with 10 bases lying between them. Here the CDR3 DNA reads TGTGCCAGCAGCTTGGAGGTGGTGAGCACTGAAGCTTTCTTT. Translation gives CASSLEVVSTEAFF.

This clone appeared a few times. The rearrangement links TRBV5-4 to TRBJ1-2; D unresolved. There are 15 residues in the CDR3. Trimming cost V 0 bases and J 2 bases, with 11 bases left between them. Germline assignment: CDR1 SGHNT and CDR2 YYREEE (reference sequence). This chain's CDR3 is CASSLDNGVNYGYTF. The CDR3 DNA reads as TGTGCCAGCAGCTTGGATAACGGGGTAAACTATGGCTACACCTTC. Looking up the rest from reference TRBV5-4 and TRBJ1-2 gives the full variable domain: ETGVTQSPTHLIKTRGQQVTLRCSSQSGHNTVSWYQQALGQGPQFIFQYYREEENGRGNFPPRFSGLQFPNYSSELNVNALELDDSALYLCASSLDNGVNYGYTFGSGTRLTVV.

V gene TRBV6-5 combines with J gene TRBJ2-7, with a possible D match to TRBD2 (5 bases). The CDR3 has 15 residues. The germline V gene has CDR1 MNHEY and CDR2 SVGAGI. Deletions cut 6 bases from V and 0 bases from J, with 15 bases between. The CDR3 is CASRGPDLGSYEQYF. The DNA for the CDR3 is TGTGCCAGCAGGGGCCCGGACTTAGGCTCCTACGAGCAGTACTTC.

Here the CDR3 reads CASSPHGGNEKLFF. CDR3 coding DNA: TGTGCCAGCAGCCCACACGGGGGCAATGAAAAACTGTTTTTT. The V call is TRBV9, the J call TRBJ1-4, with a tentative D call TRBD1 (6 bases). The V end was cut by 4 bases, the J end by 5 bases, with 12 bases between. This CDR3 comprises 14 residues. The germline V gene encodes CDR1 SGDLS and CDR2 YYNGEE. The full variable domain, with the rest looked up from reference TRBV9 and TRBJ1-4, is DSGVTQTPKHLITATGQRVTLRCSPRSGDLSVYWYQQSLDQGLQFLIQYYNGEERAKGNILERFSAQQFPDLHSELNLSSLELGDSALYFCASSPHGGNEKLFFGSGTQLSVL.

The rearrangement joins TRBV6-6 to TRBJ2-3, with TRBD2 matching 7 bases. The V gene end was trimmed by 2 bases and the J gene end by 2 bases; junction bases not matched to a gene: 4. The CDR3 covers 15 residues. The V gene's germline CDR1 is MNHNY and CDR2 SVGAGI (reference sequence). CDR3 residues: CASSYGGGSTDTQYF. In DNA form, the CDR3 reads TGTGCCAGCAGTTACGGGGGGGGATCCACAGATACGCAGTATTTT.

The chain recombines TRBV6-1 with TRBJ2-1, with 12 bases identical to TRBD2. J gave up 10 bases and V 4 bases, and 11 bases lay outside the gene matches. CDR3 length equals 16 residues. Germline V gene sequence: CDR1 MNHNS, CDR2 SASEGT. DNA of the CDR3: TGTGCCAGCAGTGGACGGGGGACTAGCGGGTTCGGGGAGCAGTTCTTC. It yields the protein CASSGRGTSGFGEQFF.

The V call is TRBV5-4, the J call TRBJ2-1; TRBD2 aligns across 11 bases. The CDR3 consists of 14 residues. Trimming removed 6 bases from V and 7 bases from J; junction bases left unmatched: 6. From germline, CDR1 is SGHNT and CDR2 YYREEE (reference sequence). The CDR3 nucleotides are TGTGCCAGCATCGACGGGACTAGCGGTAATGAGCAGTTCTTC. It codes for CASIDGTSGNEQFF.

The chain employs TRBV18 and TRBJ2-5; 9 bases are shared with TRBD2. CDR3 length: 16 amino acids. J was trimmed by 7 bases and V by 3 bases; bases with no gene match: 12. Germline V gene sequence: CDR1 KGHSH, CDR2 LQKENI. CDR3 loop: CASSPRGGGASGTQYF. In DNA form, the CDR3 reads TGTGCCAGCTCACCCCGGGGCGGGGGGGCCTCCGGGACCCAGTACTTC.

V usage is TRBV7-8 and J usage is TRBJ1-4; maybe TRBD1 (5 bases). Germline loops: CDR1 SGHVS, CDR2 FQNEAQ. V lost 5 bases and J 7 bases, leaving 20 bases between the germline ends. CDR3 length: 16 residues. The CDR3 DNA follows: TGTGCCAGCAGCCGCGCCTTGGGGCTAGGTAGTGAAAAACTGTTTTTT. This codes for CASSRALGLGSEKLFF.

This clone was seen a handful of times. The chain carries TRBV4-3 and TRBJ1-4; weak D call: TRBD1 (6 bases). CDR1 is LGHNA and CDR2 is YSLEER in the germline V gene. The CDR3 extends over 14 amino acids. With 2 bases removed from V and 8 bases from J, the gap between germline ends came to 12 bases. DNA of the CDR3: TGCGCCAGCAGCCAAAGTCAGGGGCACGAAAAACTGTTTTTT. Translated, it gives CASSQSQGHEKLFF.

This chain connects TRBV6-5 to TRBJ2-3, with D possibly being TRBD2 (7 bases). The germline CDR1 and CDR2 sequences are MNHEY and SVGAGI. Trimming left V 8 bases short and J 2 bases short, with 17 bases between. CDR3 length equals 15 residues. CDR3 sequence reads: CASHPRRGLTDTQYF. CDR3 nucleotides: TGTGCCAGCCATCCGCGGCGGGGGCTCACAGATACGCAGTATTTT.

The V call is TRBV5-4, the J call TRBJ1-2; D gene ambiguous. The CDR3 runs to 14 residues. The germline gives CDR1 SGHNT, CDR2 YYREEE (reference sequence). V lost 4 bases and J 5 bases, leaving 15 bases between the germline ends. The CDR3 here is CASSLGLGEYGYTF. The CDR3 DNA reads as TGTGCCAGCAGCCTTGGGCTGGGAGAGTATGGCTACACCTTC.

The rearrangement links TRBV11-3 to TRBJ1-3; no definite D call. V lost 1 base and J 0 bases, leaving 7 bases between the germline ends. Germline V CDR1 and CDR2: SGHNT, YENEEA. There are 15 residues in the CDR3. This CDR3 reads CASSLGRNSGNTIYF. CDR3 nucleotides: TGTGCCAGCAGCTTAGGTAGGAACTCTGGAAACACCATATATTTT.

With regard to this clone: A junction boundary mismatches the germline segment, possibly from a read error. CDR3 DNA: TGTGCCAGCACCCCCCCGACAGGGAACTACGGCTACACCTTC. Protein product: CASTPPTGNYGYTF. The chain carries TRBV6-5 and TRBJ1-2; 7 nucleotides line up with TRBD1. CDR1 is MNHEY and CDR2 is SVGAGI in the germline V gene. The CDR3 is 14 residues long.